This T cell receptor beta chain was retrieved from a study of blood T cell repertoires in COVID-19. V shed 1 base, J shed 6 bases, and the junction held 1 base outside the gene matches. Looked up from germline, CDR1 is SGHTA and CDR2 is FQGNSA. This CDR3 is built from 16 residues. Some clones are missing from TCRdb's copy, which holds only in-frame ones; the method was immunoSEQ multiplex PCR. The table includes 85,000 to 100,000 clones, 60% to 85% detected once. The sequencing input was peripheral blood. The chain employs TRBV7-2 and TRBJ2-2, with 14 bases lining up with TRBD2. This sequence originates from a woman of 80 years or more with active or convalescent COVID-19. The CDR3 loop is CASSLGLAGGAGELFF. The CDR3 DNA is TGTGCCAGCAGCTTAGGACTAGCGGGGGGGGCCGGGGAGCTGTTTTTT.